Below, one T cell receptor beta chain is given with its context. Some clones are missing from TCRdb's copy, which holds only in-frame ones; the method was immunoSEQ multiplex PCR. The sample holds around 44,000 clones, roughly 88% seen once. Trimming pared 3 bases from V and 4 bases from J, leaving 5 bases between. The CDR3 sequence is 12 residues long. Germline V lookup: CDR1 SGHKS, CDR2 YYEKEE (reference sequence). This sample was included in a study of T cell changes during pregnancy in multiple sclerosis. Source: CD8+ T cells from peripheral blood mononuclear cells, taken in the first trimester of pregnancy. The receptor comes from a female donor with multiple sclerosis, enrolled in a pregnancy study. The rearrangement joins TRBV5-5 to TRBJ2-1; no definite D call. This chain's CDR3 is CASSSLYNEQFF. The CDR3 DNA reads TGTGCCAGCAGCTCCCTATACAATGAGCAGTTCTTC.